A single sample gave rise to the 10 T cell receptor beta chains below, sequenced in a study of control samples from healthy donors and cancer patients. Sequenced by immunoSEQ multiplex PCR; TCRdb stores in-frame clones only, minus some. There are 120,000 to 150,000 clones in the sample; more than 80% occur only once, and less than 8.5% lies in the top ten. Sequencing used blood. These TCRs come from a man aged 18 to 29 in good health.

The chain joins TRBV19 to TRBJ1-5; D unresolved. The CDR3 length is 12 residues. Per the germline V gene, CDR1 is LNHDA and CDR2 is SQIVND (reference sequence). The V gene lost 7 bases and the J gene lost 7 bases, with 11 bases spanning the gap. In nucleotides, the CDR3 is TGTGCCAGTAACCTTCGGGAGCAGCCCCAGCATTTT. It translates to CASNLREQPQHF.

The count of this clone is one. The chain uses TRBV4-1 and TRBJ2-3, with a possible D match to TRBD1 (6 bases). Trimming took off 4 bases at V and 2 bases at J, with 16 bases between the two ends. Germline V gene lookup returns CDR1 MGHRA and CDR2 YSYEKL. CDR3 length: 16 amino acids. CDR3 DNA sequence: TGCGCCAGCAGCCGTAGCCAACAGGGTATCACAGATACGCAGTATTTT. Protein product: CASSRSQQGITDTQYF.

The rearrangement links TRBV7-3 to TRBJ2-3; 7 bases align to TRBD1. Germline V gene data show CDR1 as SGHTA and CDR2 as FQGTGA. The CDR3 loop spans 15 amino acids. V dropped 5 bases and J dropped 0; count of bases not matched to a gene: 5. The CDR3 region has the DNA TGTGCCAGCAGCCCCACAGGGGTTAGCACAGATACGCAGTATTTT. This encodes CASSPTGVSTDTQYF.

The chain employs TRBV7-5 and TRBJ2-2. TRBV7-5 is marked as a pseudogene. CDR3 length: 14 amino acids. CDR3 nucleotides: TGTGTCAGAAGCTTCCTTGAAGGAACCGGGGAGCTGTTTTTT. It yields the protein CVRSFLEGTGELFF.

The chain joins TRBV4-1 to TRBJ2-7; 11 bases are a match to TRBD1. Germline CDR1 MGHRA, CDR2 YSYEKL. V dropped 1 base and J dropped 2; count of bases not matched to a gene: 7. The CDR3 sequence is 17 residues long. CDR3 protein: CASSQASLGQGAYEQYF. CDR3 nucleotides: TGCGCCAGCAGCCAAGCGTCCCTGGGACAGGGGGCCTACGAGCAGTACTTC.

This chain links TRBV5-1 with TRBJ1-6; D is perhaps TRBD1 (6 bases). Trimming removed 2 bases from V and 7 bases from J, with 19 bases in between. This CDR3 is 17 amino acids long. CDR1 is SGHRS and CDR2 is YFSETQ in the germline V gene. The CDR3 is CASSLTSRTVGNSPLHF. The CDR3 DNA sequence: TGCGCCAGCAGCTTAACATCGCGGACAGTAGGAAATTCACCCCTCCACTTT.

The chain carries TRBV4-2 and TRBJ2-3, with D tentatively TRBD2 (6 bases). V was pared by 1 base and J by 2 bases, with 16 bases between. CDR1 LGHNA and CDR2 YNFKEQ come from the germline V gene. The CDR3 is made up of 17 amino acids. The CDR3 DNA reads TGTGCCAGCAGCCAAGTCGCGTCGGGGGAGCCCACAGATACGCAGTATTTT. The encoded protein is CASSQVASGEPTDTQYF.

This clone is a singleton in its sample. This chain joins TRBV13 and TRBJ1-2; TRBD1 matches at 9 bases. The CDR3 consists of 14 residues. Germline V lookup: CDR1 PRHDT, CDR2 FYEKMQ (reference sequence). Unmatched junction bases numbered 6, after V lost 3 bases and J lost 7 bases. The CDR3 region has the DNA TGTGCCAGCAGCTTCCTGACAGGGGGTAGTGGCTACACCTTC. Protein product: CASSFLTGGSGYTF.

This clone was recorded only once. The CDR3 DNA follows: TGTGCCAGCAGTCCCGGACAGGGAAGGGGTGCGGTCATTCAGTACTTC. Encoded protein: CASSPGQGRGAVIQYF. The rearrangement links TRBV6-2 or TRBV6-3 to TRBJ2-4; 8 bases map to TRBD1. The length of the CDR3 is 16 residues. Trimming at V came to 5 bases and at J to 9 bases, leaving 15 bases not matched to a gene. CDR1 MNHEY and CDR2 SVGEGT come from the germline V gene.

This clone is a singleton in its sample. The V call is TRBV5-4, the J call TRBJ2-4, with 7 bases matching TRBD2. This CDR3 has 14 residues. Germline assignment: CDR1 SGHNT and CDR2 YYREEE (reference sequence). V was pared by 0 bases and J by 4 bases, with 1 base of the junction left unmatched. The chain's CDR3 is CASSLAGGKNIQYF. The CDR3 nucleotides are TGTGCCAGCAGCTTGGCGGGGGGAAAAAACATTCAGTACTTC. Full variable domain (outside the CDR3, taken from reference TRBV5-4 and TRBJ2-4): ETGVTQSPTHLIKTRGQQVTLRCSSQSGHNTVSWYQQALGQGPQFIFQYYREEENGRGNFPPRFSGLQFPNYSSELNVNALELDDSALYLCASSLAGGKNIQYFGAGTRLSVL.